This T cell receptor beta chain was documented in a study of CD8+CD57+ T cells in acquired aplastic anemia. Study summary: Sorted CD4+ and CD8+ cells gave an average of around 3.1 ug of DNA. Whole-study results and caveats: Patients had about 31 CD8+ CDR3 sequences in common with controls (the shared set).

Genomic DNA, serving as template, underwent TCR beta VDJ and CDR3 profiling. Using its own MiXCR run on the reads, TCRdb lists one record per CDR3 protein. The sample has roughly 250,000 distinct CDR3 sequences, approximately 80% seen once. Germline V gene data show CDR1 as SNHLY and CDR2 as FYNNEI. The CDR3 has 13 amino acids. About this clonotype itself: No antigen is known for it. Germline and junction disagree at one end, which may indicate a read error.

Patients who underwent sequencing had shown CD8+CD57+ cell expansion by flow cytometry. Severe acquired aplastic anemia was diagnosed in all patients. This clonotype was obtained from a human donor with aplastic anemia. The chain uses TRBV2 and TRBJ2-1, with D uncertain. The sequenced sample consisted of sorted CD4+, CD8+, or CD8+CD57+ T cells (not recorded which) from PBMCs. The CDR3 bases are TGTGCCAGCAGTCCCCCTGCGCCTCGTGAGACCCTCTTC. The encoded protein is CASSPPAPRETLF.